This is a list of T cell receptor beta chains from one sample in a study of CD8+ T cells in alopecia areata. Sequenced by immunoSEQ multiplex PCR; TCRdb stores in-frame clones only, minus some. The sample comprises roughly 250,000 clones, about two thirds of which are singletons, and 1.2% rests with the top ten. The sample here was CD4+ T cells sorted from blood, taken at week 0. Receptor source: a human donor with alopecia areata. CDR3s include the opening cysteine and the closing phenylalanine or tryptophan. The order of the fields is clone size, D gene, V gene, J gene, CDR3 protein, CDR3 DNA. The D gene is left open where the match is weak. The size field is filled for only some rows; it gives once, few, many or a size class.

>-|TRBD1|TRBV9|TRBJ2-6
CASRQGAGANVLTF
TGTGCCAGCAGACAGGGGGCCGGGGCCAACGTCCTGACTTTC
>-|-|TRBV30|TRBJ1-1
CAWSFGATEAFF
TGTGCCTGGAGTTTCGGGGCAACTGAAGCTTTCTTT
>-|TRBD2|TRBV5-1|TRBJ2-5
CASSPLTGTSGGETQYF
TGCGCCAGCAGCCCCCTCACCGGGACTAGCGGGGGAGAGACCCAGTACTTC
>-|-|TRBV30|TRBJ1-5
CAWSVGEDQPQHF
TGTGCCTGGAGTGTAGGGGAAGATCAGCCCCAGCATTTT
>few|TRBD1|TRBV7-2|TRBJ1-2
CASSPSRTGGRDYGYTF
TGTGCCAGCAGCCCTAGCCGGACAGGGGGCAGGGACTATGGCTACACCTTC
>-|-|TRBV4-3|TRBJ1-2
CASSQWDVGYGYTF
TGCGCCAGCAGCCAATGGGACGTGGGCTATGGCTACACCTTC
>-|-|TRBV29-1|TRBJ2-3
CSVLGGADTQYF
TGCAGCGTCTTGGGCGGCGCAGATACGCAGTATTTT
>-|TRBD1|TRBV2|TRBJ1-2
CASRRGTGTGYGYTF
TGTGCCAGCAGGCGAGGGACAGGGACGGGCTATGGCTACACCTTC
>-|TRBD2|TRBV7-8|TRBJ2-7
CASSRDRLAVDEQYF
TGTGCCAGCAGCCGAGACCGACTAGCGGTTGACGAGCAGTACTTC
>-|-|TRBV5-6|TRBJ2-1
CASSLQRLFYNEQFF
TGTGCCAGCAGCTTGCAGCGTCTCTTCTACAATGAGCAGTTCTTC
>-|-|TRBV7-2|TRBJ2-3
CASSTPGPGGDTQYF
TGTGCCAGCAGCACACCGGGCCCTGGTGGGGATACGCAGTATTTT
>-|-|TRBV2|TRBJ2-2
CASSYRGDRELFF
TGTGCCAGCAGTTATAGGGGAGACCGGGAGCTGTTTTTT
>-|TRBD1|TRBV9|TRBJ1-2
CASSPLQGAYGYTF
TGTGCCAGCAGCCCCTTACAGGGGGCCTATGGCTACACCTTC
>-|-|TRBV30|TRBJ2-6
CAWSYGVVGSGANVLTF
TGTGCCTGGAGTTACGGGGTAGTGGGATCTGGGGCCAACGTCCTGACTTTC
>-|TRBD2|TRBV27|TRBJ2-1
CASRGLAPDEQFF
TGTGCCAGCAGAGGACTAGCACCCGATGAGCAGTTCTTC
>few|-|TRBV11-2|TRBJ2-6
CASSPSSSGANVLTF
TGTGCCAGCAGCCCCTCCTCCTCTGGGGCCAACGTCCTGACTTTC
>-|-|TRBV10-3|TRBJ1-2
CAIKGSQANYGYTF
TGTGCCATCAAGGGTAGTCAGGCTAACTATGGCTACACCTTC
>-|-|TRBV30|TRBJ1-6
CAWSTGNNNSPLHF
TGTGCCTGGAGTACCGGGAATAATAATTCACCCCTCCACTTT
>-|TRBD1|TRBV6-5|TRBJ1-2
CASRSPGQGVGYTF
TGTGCCAGCAGATCCCCGGGACAGGGAGTCGGCTACACCTTC
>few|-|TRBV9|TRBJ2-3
CASSVVGTDTQYF
TGTGCCAGCAGCGTAGTCGGCACAGATACGCAGTATTTT
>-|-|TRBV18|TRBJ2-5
CASSPDPQETQYF
TGTGCCAGCTCACCAGACCCCCAAGAGACCCAGTACTTC
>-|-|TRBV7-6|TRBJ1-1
CASSMTAEAFF
TGTGCCAGCAGCATGACAGCTGAAGCTTTCTTT
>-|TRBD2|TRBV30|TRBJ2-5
CAWTPGTSGETQYF
TGTGCCTGGACCCCCGGGACTAGCGGAGAGACCCAGTACTTC
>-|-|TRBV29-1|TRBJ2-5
CSVEVRQETQYF
TGCAGCGTTGAAGTCAGGCAAGAGACCCAGTACTTC
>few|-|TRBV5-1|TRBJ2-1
CASTSPREGDNEQFF
TGCGCCAGTACCTCTCCACGAGAAGGGGACAATGAGCAGTTCTTC
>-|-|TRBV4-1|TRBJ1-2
CASRLWAGEDYGYTF
TGCGCCAGCAGACTATGGGCTGGGGAAGACTATGGCTACACCTTC
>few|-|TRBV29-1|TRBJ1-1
CSAKGNRNTEAFF
TGCAGCGCTAAAGGTAACAGGAACACTGAAGCTTTCTTT